The entry below describes one T cell receptor beta chain. Its antigen is not identified. At the end of 10 days of culture, CD4+ T cells were isolated. The data originate from a study of vaccination effects on CD4 cells after COVID-19. Libraries were prepared by immunoSEQ multiplex PCR; TCRdb keeps only in-frame clonotypes and omits some of them. The table shows around 45,000 clones, with about 70% occurring only once. Trimming removed 6 bases at V and 0 bases at J, with 9 bases between. Germline loops: CDR1 LGHDT, CDR2 YNNKEL (reference sequence). The CDR3 runs to 15 residues. This chain connects TRBV3-1 (or the pseudogene TRBV3-2) to TRBJ2-6; the D gene is possibly TRBD2 (5 bases). The clonotype originates from a human donor who had a prior SARS-CoV-2 infection. Source: CD4+ T cells from PBMCs cultured without peptide, taken before COVID-19 vaccination. CDR3 sequence: CASSPRDSGANVLTF. DNA of the CDR3: TGTGCCAGCAGTCCCCGGGACTCTGGGGCCAACGTCCTGACTTTC.